This T cell receptor beta chain stems from a study of blood T cell repertoires in COVID-19. In terms of age and location, participants ranged from roughly 18 to 95 years and lived in about 25 US areas. Within 2 weeks before study entry, exposed participants met a COVID-19 case. The assay was immunoSEQ multiplex PCR, and TCRdb's table has in-frame clones only and misses some. Of 400,000 to 500,000 clones in the sample, 88% are singletons; the top ten hold 1.4%. Looked up from germline, CDR1 is SGHAT and CDR2 is FQNNGV. V lost 0 bases and J lost 3, with 9 bases in between. The CDR3 is 15 residues long. The chain joins TRBV11-2 to TRBJ1-5, with D possibly matching TRBD1 (5 bases). This sequence was found in a woman aged 18-29 years who had been exposed to COVID-19. The material sequenced was PBMCs or T cells enriched from blood (not recorded which). Here the CDR3 reads CASSLEGGFNQPQHF. CDR3 sequence (DNA): TGTGCCAGCAGCTTAGAGGGGGGGTTCAATCAGCCCCAGCATTTT.